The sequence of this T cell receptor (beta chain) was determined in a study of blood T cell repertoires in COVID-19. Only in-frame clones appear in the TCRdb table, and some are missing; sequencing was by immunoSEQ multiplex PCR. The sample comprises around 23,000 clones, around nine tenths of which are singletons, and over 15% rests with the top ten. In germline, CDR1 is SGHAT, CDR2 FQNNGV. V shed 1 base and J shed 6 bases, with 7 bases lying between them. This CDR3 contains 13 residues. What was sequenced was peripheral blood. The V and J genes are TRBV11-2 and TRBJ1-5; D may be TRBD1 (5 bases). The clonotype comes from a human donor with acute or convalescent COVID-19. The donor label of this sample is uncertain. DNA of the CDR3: TGTGCCAGCAGCTTAGGGGGGGGTCAGCCCCAGCATTTT. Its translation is CASSLGGGQPQHF.